The TCR beta chain described here comes from a study of blood T cell repertoires in COVID-19. Study-wide context: Acute and convalescent COVID-19 samples came from the United States, Italy and Spain. PBMCs, B-cell-depleted T cells, or T cells were the source of the cDNA or gDNA that made up the material.

This clone has just one count. V lost 2 bases and J lost 11, with 12 bases in between. Germline V lookup: CDR1 MNHEY, CDR2 SVGAGI. This CDR3 spans 12 amino acids. Authors' processing steps: Reference gene primer amplification in the assay estimated nucleated cell counts. The data were produced by immunoSEQ multiplex PCR, yet TCRdb's version contains in-frame clones alone and is incomplete. D and trimming come from the DNA, and the V and J calls and clone size come from that table. The data hold about 670,000 clones, with 70% to 90% observed a single time. The chain is built from TRBV6-5 and TRBJ1-1; D is undetermined. The sequenced sample was peripheral blood. The receptor's source is a woman between 18 and 29 years old with acute or convalescent COVID-19. CDR3 bases: TGTGCCAGCAGTTACCTGAACAGCAGGGCTTTCTTT. This gives the protein CASSYLNSRAFF.